This TCR beta chain was captured in a study of Graves' ophthalmopathy and Graves' hyperthyroidism. General study findings and limits: Most thyroid-expanded clonotypes exceeding 0.001 frequency were also found in blood.

RNA transcripts were the template, and TCR beta CDR3 regions were amplified from them. Second-round multiplex PCR came after a first-round RT-PCR that employed HTBI primers. Via MiXCR, TCRdb re-called the multiplex PCR reads, giving one row per CDR3 protein. The table shows about 590,000 distinct CDR3 sequences, with under 40% occurring only once. This clonotype was picked up a small number of times. Antigen unknown. Only newly diagnosed hyperthyroidism patients aged 18 to 65, with under 2 months' duration, were enrolled. Diagnostic conclusions were grounded in clinical symptoms, serum thyroxine, TRAb, thyroid ultrasound and orbital computed tomography. Trimming shortened V by 1 base and J by 4 bases, and 11 bases separated the two germline ends. The germline V gene encodes CDR1 MNHNS and CDR2 SASEGT. The CDR3 runs to 14 residues.

This TCR derives from an adult man with Graves' hyperthyroidism. This chain joins TRBV6-1 and TRBJ2-7, with a tentative D call TRBD2 (6 bases). The sequencing sample was made of peripheral blood or thyroid tissue (not recorded which). The CDR3 bases are TGTGCCAGCAGTGAAGGGGGGGTTGTATACGAGCAGTACTTC. Translation: CASSEGGVVYEQYF.